This T cell receptor beta chain derives from a study of blood T cell repertoires in COVID-19. Turning to the study itself: Samples representing acute and convalescent COVID-19 were sourced from the United States, Italy and Spain.

Assay: immunoSEQ multiplex PCR; the TCRdb copy retains only in-frame clones and omits some. Of 84,000 or so clones listed, over 70% were seen once; the top ten hold about 9.9%. V dropped 1 base and J dropped 7; count of bases not matched to a gene: 1. The CDR3 is 11 amino acids. Per the germline V gene, CDR1 is DFQATT and CDR2 is SNEGSKA (reference sequence). This TCR derives from a human donor in a cohort sampled during active COVID-19. Sequences were obtained from peripheral blood. The rearrangement uses TRBV20-1 and TRBJ2-7, with 7 bases lining up with TRBD2. The CDR3 coding sequence is TGCAGTGCTAGAGGGGGACTAGAGCAGTACTTC. This gives the protein CSARGGLEQYF.